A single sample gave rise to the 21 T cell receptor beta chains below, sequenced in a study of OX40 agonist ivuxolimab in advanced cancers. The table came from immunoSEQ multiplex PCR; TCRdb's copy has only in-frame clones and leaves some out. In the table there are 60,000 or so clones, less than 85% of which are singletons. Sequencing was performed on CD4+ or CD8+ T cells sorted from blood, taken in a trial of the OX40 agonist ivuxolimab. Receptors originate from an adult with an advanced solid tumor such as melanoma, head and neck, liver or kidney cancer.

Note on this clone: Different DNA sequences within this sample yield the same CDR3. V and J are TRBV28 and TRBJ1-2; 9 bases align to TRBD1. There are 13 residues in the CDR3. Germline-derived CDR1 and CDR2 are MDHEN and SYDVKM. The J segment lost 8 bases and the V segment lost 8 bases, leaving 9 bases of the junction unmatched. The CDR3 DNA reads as TGTGCCAGCTTAAACAGGGGGCTAGGGGGCTACACCTTC. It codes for CASLNRGLGGYTF.

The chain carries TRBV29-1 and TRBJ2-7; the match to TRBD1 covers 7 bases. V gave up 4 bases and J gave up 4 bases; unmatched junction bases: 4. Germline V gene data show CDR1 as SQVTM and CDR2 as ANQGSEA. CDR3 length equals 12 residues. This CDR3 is CSVAGTEYEQYF. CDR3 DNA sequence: TGCAGCGTTGCAGGGACAGAGTACGAGCAGTACTTC.

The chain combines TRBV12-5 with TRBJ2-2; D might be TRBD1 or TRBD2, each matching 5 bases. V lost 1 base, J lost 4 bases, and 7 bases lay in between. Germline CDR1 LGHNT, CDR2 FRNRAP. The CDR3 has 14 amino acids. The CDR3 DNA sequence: TGTGCTAGTGGTTTGGATGGGACCACCGGGGAGCTGTTTTTT. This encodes CASGLDGTTGELFF.

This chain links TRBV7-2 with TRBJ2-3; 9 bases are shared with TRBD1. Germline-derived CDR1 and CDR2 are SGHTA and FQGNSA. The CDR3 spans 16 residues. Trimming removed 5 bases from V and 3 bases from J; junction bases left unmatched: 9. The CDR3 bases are TGTGCCAGCAGCCGAAATGGACAGGGGAATACAGATACGCAGTATTTT. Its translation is CASSRNGQGNTDTQYF.

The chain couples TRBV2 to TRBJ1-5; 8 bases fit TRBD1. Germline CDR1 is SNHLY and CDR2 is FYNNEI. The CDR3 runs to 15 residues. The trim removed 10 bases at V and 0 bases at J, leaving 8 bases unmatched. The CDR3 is CATSQGGYSNQPQHF. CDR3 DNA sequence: TGTGCCACCTCACAGGGGGGTTATAGCAATCAGCCCCAGCATTTT.

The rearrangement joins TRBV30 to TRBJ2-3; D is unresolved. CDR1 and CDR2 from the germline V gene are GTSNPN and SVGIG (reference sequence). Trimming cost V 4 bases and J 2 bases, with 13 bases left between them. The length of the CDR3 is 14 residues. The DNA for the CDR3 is TGTGCCTGGACAGGTGAACTAAACACAGATACGCAGTATTTT. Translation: CAWTGELNTDTQYF.

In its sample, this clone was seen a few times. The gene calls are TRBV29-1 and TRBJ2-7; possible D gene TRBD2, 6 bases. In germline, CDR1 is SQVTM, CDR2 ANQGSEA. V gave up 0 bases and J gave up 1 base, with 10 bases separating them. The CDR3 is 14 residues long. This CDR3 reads CSVEEEEGSYEQYF. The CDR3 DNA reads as TGCAGCGTTGAAGAGGAGGAGGGTTCCTACGAGCAGTACTTC.

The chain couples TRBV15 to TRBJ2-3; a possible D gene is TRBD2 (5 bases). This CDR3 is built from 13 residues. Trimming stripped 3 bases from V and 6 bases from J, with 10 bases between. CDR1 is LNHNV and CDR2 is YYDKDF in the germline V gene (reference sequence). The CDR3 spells CATSSIQRDTQYF. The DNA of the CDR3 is TGTGCCACCAGCAGTATACAGCGGGATACGCAGTATTTT.

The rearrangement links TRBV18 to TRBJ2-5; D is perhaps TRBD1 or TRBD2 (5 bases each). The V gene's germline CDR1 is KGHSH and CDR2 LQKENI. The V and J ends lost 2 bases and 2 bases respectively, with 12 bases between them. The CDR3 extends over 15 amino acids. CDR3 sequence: CASSPGGWPQETQYF. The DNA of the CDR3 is TGTGCCAGCTCACCAGGGGGATGGCCACAAGAGACCCAGTACTTC.

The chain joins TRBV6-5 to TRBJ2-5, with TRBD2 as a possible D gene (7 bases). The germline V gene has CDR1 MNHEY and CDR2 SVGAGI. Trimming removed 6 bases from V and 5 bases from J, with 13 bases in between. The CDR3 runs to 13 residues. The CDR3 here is CASSHGGRETQYF. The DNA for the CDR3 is TGTGCCAGCAGCCACGGGGGGCGGGAGACCCAGTACTTC.

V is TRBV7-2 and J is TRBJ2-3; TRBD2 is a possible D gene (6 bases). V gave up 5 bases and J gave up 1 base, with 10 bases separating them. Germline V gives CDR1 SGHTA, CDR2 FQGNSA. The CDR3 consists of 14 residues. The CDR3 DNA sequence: TGTGCCAGCAGCCGGGCGGGGCGCACAGATACGCAGTATTTT. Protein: CASSRAGRTDTQYF.

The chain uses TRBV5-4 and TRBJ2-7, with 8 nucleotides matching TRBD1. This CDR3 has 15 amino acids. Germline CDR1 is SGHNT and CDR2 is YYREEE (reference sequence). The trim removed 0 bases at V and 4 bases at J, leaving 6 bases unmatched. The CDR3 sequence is CASSLATGEQYEQYF. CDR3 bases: TGTGCCAGCAGCTTGGCGACAGGGGAGCAGTACGAGCAGTACTTC.

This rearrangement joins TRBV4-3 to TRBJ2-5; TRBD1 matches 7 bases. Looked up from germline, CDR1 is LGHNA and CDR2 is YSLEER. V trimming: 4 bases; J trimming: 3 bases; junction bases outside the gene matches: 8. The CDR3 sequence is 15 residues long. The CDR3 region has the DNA TGCGCCAGCAGCCCTCACGACGGACAGGAAGAGACCCAGTACTTC. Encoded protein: CASSPHDGQEETQYF.

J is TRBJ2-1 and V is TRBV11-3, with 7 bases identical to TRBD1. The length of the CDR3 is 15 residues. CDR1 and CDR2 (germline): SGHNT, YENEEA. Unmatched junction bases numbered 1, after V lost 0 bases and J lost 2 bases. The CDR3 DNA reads TGTGCCAGCAGCTTAGAAGGGGGCACCTACAATGAGCAGTTCTTC. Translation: CASSLEGGTYNEQFF.

The CDR3 spells CASKSDRGANYGYTF. CDR3 in DNA: TGTGCCAGCAAATCCGACAGGGGAGCTAACTATGGCTACACCTTC. The chain carries TRBV28 and TRBJ1-2, with 8 bases identical to TRBD1. The germline gives CDR1 MDHEN, CDR2 SYDVKM. Trimming cost V 7 bases and J 0 bases; bases outside gene matches: 7. CDR3 size: 15 residues.

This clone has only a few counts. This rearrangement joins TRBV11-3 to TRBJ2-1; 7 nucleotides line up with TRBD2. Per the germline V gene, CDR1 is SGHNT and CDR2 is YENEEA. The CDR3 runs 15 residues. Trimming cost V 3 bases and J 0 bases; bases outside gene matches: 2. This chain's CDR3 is CASSLGGSSYNEQFF. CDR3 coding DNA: TGTGCCAGCAGCTTGGGGGGGAGCTCCTACAATGAGCAGTTCTTC. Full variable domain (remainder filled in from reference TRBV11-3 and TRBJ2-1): EAGVVQSPRYKIIEKKQPVAFWCNPISGHNTLYWYLQNLGQGPELLIRYENEEAVDDSQLPKDRFSAERLKGVDSTLKIQPAELGDSAVYLCASSLGGSSYNEQFFGPGTRLTVL.

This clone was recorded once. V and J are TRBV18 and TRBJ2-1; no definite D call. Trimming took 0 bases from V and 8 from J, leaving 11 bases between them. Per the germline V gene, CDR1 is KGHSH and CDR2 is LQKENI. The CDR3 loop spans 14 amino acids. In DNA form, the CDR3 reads TGTGCCAGCTCACCACCGTCCAGGACCCATGAGCAGTTCTTC. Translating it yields CASSPPSRTHEQFF.

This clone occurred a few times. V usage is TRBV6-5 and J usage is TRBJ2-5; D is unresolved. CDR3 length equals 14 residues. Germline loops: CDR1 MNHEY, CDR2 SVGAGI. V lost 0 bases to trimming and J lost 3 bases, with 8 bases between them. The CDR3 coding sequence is TGTGCCAGCAGTTACTCGGAAGGGAAAGAGACCCAGTACTTC. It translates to CASSYSEGKETQYF.

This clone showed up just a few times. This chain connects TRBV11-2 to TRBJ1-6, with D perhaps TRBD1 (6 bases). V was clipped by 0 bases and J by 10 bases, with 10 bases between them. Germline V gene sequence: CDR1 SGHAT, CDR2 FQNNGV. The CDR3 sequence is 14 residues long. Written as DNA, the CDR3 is TGTGCCAGCAGCTTAGAATGGGGGCGGTCACCCCTCCACTTT. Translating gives CASSLEWGRSPLHF.

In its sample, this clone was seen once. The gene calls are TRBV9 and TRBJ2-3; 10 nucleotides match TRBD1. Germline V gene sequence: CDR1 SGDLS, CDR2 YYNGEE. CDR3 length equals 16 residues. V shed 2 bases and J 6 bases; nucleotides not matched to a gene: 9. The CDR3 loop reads CASSVTGDRGLDTQYF. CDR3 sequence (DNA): TGTGCCAGCAGCGTGACGGGGGACAGGGGTCTCGATACGCAGTATTTT.

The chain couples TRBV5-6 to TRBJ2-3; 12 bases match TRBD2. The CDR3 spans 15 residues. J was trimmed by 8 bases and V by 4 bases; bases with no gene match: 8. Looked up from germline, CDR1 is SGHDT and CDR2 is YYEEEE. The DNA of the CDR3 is TGTGCCAGCAGCCCAACGACTAGCGGGGGATCTACGCAGTATTTT. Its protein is CASSPTTSGGSTQYF.